These 12 T cell receptor beta chains came from one sample sequenced in a study of T cells in Graves' hyperthyroidism and ophthalmopathy. Amplified regions were TCR beta CDR3 sequences from RNA transcripts. First-round RT-PCR of the TCR CDR3 relied on the HTBI primer set. TCRdb re-derived calls from the multiplex PCR reads in MiXCR, one entry per CDR3 protein. This sample has 700,000 to 850,000 distinct CDR3 sequences, with about 35% found just once. Sequencing was performed on blood. The receptors derive from a woman in her thirties or forties with Graves' hyperthyroidism.

In its sample, this clonotype was seen many times. The rearrangement uses TRBV6-6 and TRBJ1-2; maybe TRBD1 (6 bases). V lost 5 bases and J lost 6, with 10 bases in between. Germline V gene lookup returns CDR1 MNHNY and CDR2 SVGAGI (reference sequence). The CDR3 is 12 residues long. The CDR3 DNA is TGTGCCAGCAGTAGACAGGAGGATGGCTACACCTTC. Translating gives CASSRQEDGYTF.

The V call is TRBV19, the J call TRBJ1-4, with TRBD1 as a possible D gene (5 bases). The CDR3 is 14 residues long. Per germline, CDR1 LNHDA and CDR2 SQIVND (reference sequence). V was pared by 9 bases and J by 7 bases, with 18 bases between. CDR3 residues: CASNSDGASEKLFF. CDR3 DNA sequence: TGTGCCAGCAACTCCGATGGGGCAAGTGAAAAACTGTTTTTT. The full variable domain, in which reference TRBV19 and TRBJ1-4 provide the parts outside the CDR3, is DGGITQSPKYLFRKEGQNVTLSCEQNLNHDAMYWYRQDPGQGLRLIYYSQIVNDFQKGDIAEGYSVSREKKESFPLTVTSAQKNPTAFYLCASNSDGASEKLFFGSGTQLSVL.

Concerning this clonotype: This may be a read error: a much more frequent sequence differs by one nucleotide. The chain has TRBV10-3 and TRBJ1-6; no clear D. The CDR3 loop spans 12 amino acids. Deletions cut 5 bases from V and 15 bases from J, with 14 bases between. In germline, CDR1 is ENHRY, CDR2 SYGVKD. The CDR3 DNA is TGTGCCATCAGTACTGACAAGAGACACCTCCACTTT. Residues: CAISTDKRHLHF.

This clonotype was seen many times. This rearrangement joins TRBV7-2 to TRBJ1-2; tentative D call: TRBD1 (6 bases). Germline V lookup: CDR1 SGHTA, CDR2 FQGNSA. Deletions cut 2 bases from V and 3 bases from J, with 13 bases between. The CDR3 sequence is 15 residues long. The CDR3 sequence is CASSLIHGQHYGYTF. DNA of the CDR3: TGTGCCAGCAGCTTAATTCATGGACAGCACTATGGCTACACCTTC.

The chain recombines TRBV7-9 with TRBJ2-5, with a weak D call TRBD2 (7 bases). The J call may be in error: the DNA end matches TRBJ2-1 better. The CDR3 loop spans 15 amino acids. Germline CDR1 SEHNR, CDR2 FQNEAQ (reference sequence). The CDR3 nucleotides read TGTGCCAGCAGCTTCAAATTTCGAGGGGGGGGTGAGCAGTTCTTC. It encodes CASSFKFRGGGEQFF.

Many counts were recorded for this clonotype. The chain combines TRBV6-4 with TRBJ2-7; D ambiguous. The last part of the DNA fits TRBJ2-5 better; the J call may be wrong. The CDR3 is 10 amino acids. Germline V gene data show CDR1 as MRHNA and CDR2 as SNTAGT. The CDR3 DNA reads as TGTGCCAGCAGCGGACAGACCCAGTACTTC. Translating it yields CASSGQTQYF.

Concerning this clonotype: At one end, the junction sequence differs from germline, possibly due to a read error. The rearrangement links TRBV7-2 to TRBJ2-2, with D tentatively TRBD2 (5 bases). Looked up from germline, CDR1 is SGHTA and CDR2 is FQGNSA. The CDR3 length is 13 residues. CDR3 DNA: TGTGCCAGCAGATTAGAAGCGGCAGAGGAGCTGTTTTTT. Protein sequence: CASRLEAAEELFF.

The chain links TRBV12-3 or TRBV12-4 to TRBJ2-3; 9 bases are shared with TRBD2. The CDR3 has 14 amino acids. With 10 bases clipped from V and 4 bases from J, the junction kept 9 bases outside the gene matches. The CDR3 loop is CAIRASGDPDTQYF. The DNA of the CDR3 is TGTGCCATCCGTGCTAGCGGGGACCCAGATACGCAGTATTTT.

This clonotype came up many times. The chain links TRBV19 to TRBJ1-1; no clear D. V was pared by 9 bases and J by 1 base, with 18 bases between. CDR1 is LNHDA and CDR2 is SQIVND in the germline V gene (reference sequence). The CDR3 extends over 15 amino acids. CDR3 DNA: TGTGCCAGCGCCGGAGGGCGTCACCCGAACACTGAAGCTTTCTTT. This translates into CASAGGRHPNTEAFF. The complete variable domain, with remaining parts taken from reference TRBV19 and TRBJ1-1, reads DGGITQSPKYLFRKEGQNVTLSCEQNLNHDAMYWYRQDPGQGLRLIYYSQIVNDFQKGDIAEGYSVSREKKESFPLTVTSAQKNPTAFYLCASAGGRHPNTEAFFGQGTRLTVV.

At least ten counts were recorded for this clonotype. V is TRBV4-3 and J is TRBJ2-5; 8 nucleotides line up with TRBD2. The germline V gene has CDR1 LGHNA and CDR2 YSLEER. This CDR3 region has 15 residues. Germline trimming cut 0 bases from V and 4 bases from J; bases unmatched to any gene: 4. In DNA form, the CDR3 reads TGCGCCAGCAGCCAAGAGGCGGGGGGAGCAGAGACCCAGTACTTC. Translating it yields CASSQEAGGAETQYF.

As regards this clonotype: A read error may be the cause here, since a much bigger clone is one base away. The CDR3 is CSVPGDCEQYF. CDR3 DNA sequence: TGCAGCGTCCCGGGAGACTGCGAGCAGTACTTC. This rearrangement joins TRBV29-1 to TRBJ2-7, with TRBD2 as a possible D gene (6 bases). V lost 6 bases and J lost 6, with 12 bases in between. The CDR3 consists of 11 residues. In germline, CDR1 is SQVTM, CDR2 ANQGSEA.

This clonotype was counted between two and nine times. The rearrangement uses TRBV6-6 and TRBJ1-5; 8 nucleotides line up with TRBD1. Trimming took 7 bases from V and 0 from J; bases not matched to a gene: 5. This CDR3 spans 15 amino acids. CDR1 MNHNY and CDR2 SVGAGI come from the germline V gene (reference sequence). In DNA form, the CDR3 reads TGTGCCAGCAAAGACGGACAGGGTAGCAATCAGCCCCAGCATTTT. This translates into CASKDGQGSNQPQHF.